The following is a TCR beta chain sequence with its context. This clone's antigen is unknown. Per-base quality was not reported, and no clone a single base away is much larger than it. At the junction V is shortened by 7 bases and J by 4 bases, with 13 bases in between. Taken from the germline V gene, the CDR1 and CDR2 loops are MDHEN and SYDVKM. From the cysteine through the phenylalanine, the CDR3 covers 13 amino acids. CDR3 DNA is the only sequence kept; it has 39 bases, read in frame from the first base. The data derive from a study of a mutant IDH1 vaccine in newly diagnosed glioma (dated by TCRdb to 2020 to 2022). A note on the overall study: Of the roughly 34 treated patients, 62.5% were male and around 40% were female, and a mean age of roughly 40 years was recorded. Six visits were used for peripheral blood collection: V03 (baseline), V05, V07, V10, V12 and V13. Before enrollment, most patients had been given radiochemotherapy with temozolomide as standard therapy, while the rest had received either radiotherapy alone or temozolomide alone. For exploratory analyses, about 25 treated patients had longitudinal TCRB deep sequencing done wherever samples were available. Overall results and qualifications from the work: Immune responses induced by the vaccine were seen in 93.3% of patients across multiple MHC alleles. Selection of PBMC samples for TCRB deep sequencing was based on availability. Pseudoprogression seemed to be unrelated to changes in the top peripheral T cell clonotypes found by TCRB sequencing. The authors stated that sample limitations prevented analyses of patient blood samples from being reproduced.

The time point label of this sample denotes: baseline, week 1 (first vaccination visit). The treatment or condition label here, explained by the study, means: pre-vaccination baseline after standard-of-care therapy. The donors had newly diagnosed IDH1-mutant astrocytomas of WHO grade 3 or 4 that showed loss of nuclear ATRX. The samples were drawn from NOA16, a multicentre, single-arm, open-label phase I trial in Germany that tested a mutant IDH1 peptide vaccine in humans for the first time. Visit V03 blood draws served as the baseline sample for immunogenicity testing. Genomic DNA for TCRB sequencing was extracted from EDTA blood using the DNeasy Blood and Tissue Kit. Libraries were constructed by the immunoSEQ multiplex PCR assay. The hsTCRB Kit was used according to the manufacturer's protocol to amplify rearranged TCR beta chain sequences. Sequencing of TCRB libraries was carried out on an Illumina MiSeq. Under the source paper's analysis protocol: Demultiplexing, trimming and gene mapping were performed with the kit vendor's proprietary platform. TCRdb provides this immuneACCESS table in a form limited to in-frame rearrangements. Some clones are lacking; in checked studies, under half of them reflect an unresolved V gene, and why the rest are absent is not known. V, J and clone size are those of that table, while D and trimming were read from the DNA. The sample table contains more than 50,000 clones; only one count was recorded for about 86% of them. Of the sample, 2.9% falls within the top ten clones.

Source: PBMCs, taken from a glioma patient treated with radiotherapy, temozolomide or both. This TCR was sampled from a man aged 25-40 years with glioma. The chain is assembled from TRBV28 and TRBJ2-5; no D gene call is confident. This receptor carries the CDR3 CASNDLRGETQYF. The base sequence is TGTGCCAGCAATGACCTCCGAGGAGAGACCCAGTACTTC.